One sample yielded the 9 T cell receptor beta chains listed below, sequenced in a study of shared clonotypes between healthy human individuals. Produced via immunoSEQ multiplex PCR; TCRdb's table is partial and in-frame only. The sample has around 240,000 clones, about 65% seen once. Material for sequencing was memory CD4+ T cells sorted from blood. Noted subset: CD45RA-negative fraction. The receptors come from a man aged 25-40 years in good health.

The chain carries TRBV28 and TRBJ1-2; D is ambiguous. CDR1 MDHEN and CDR2 SYDVKM come from the germline V gene. V dropped 3 bases and J dropped 5 bases, with 13 bases sitting between them. This CDR3 is built from 14 residues. In DNA form, the CDR3 reads TGTGCCAGCAGTTTTCCTGGGCAAGGGTATGGCTACACCTTC. Translation gives CASSFPGQGYGYTF.

The chain links TRBV11-3 to TRBJ2-3, with D hard to call. Per germline, CDR1 SGHNT and CDR2 YENEEA. This CDR3 comprises 11 residues. Trimming pared 4 bases from V and 5 bases from J, leaving 4 bases between. The CDR3 DNA sequence: TGTGCCAGCAGCTACGGAGATACGCAGTATTTT. It encodes CASSYGDTQYF.

This chain uses TRBV14 with TRBJ2-4, with 8 bases lining up with TRBD2. After removal of 0 bases from V and 8 bases from J, the junction contained 9 bases not matched to a gene. This CDR3 contains 16 residues. Germline V CDR1 and CDR2: SGHDN, FVKESK. The CDR3: CASSQEAGVAPYIQYF. The CDR3 DNA reads TGTGCCAGCAGCCAAGAAGCGGGGGTTGCCCCCTACATTCAGTACTTC.

The CDR3 spells CSVETSGNPYNEQFF. CDR3 coding DNA: TGCAGCGTTGAGACTAGCGGGAATCCCTACAATGAGCAGTTCTTC. This chain uses TRBV29-1 with TRBJ2-1; 11 nucleotides line up with TRBD2. Germline trimming cut 3 bases from V and 2 bases from J; bases unmatched to any gene: 3. The CDR3 has 15 residues. CDR1 and CDR2 from the germline V gene are SQVTM and ANQGSEA.

The chain recombines TRBV6-1 with TRBJ1-1, with D perhaps matching TRBD1 (6 bases). This CDR3 spans 14 amino acids. V lost 7 bases to trimming and J lost 1 base, with 13 bases between them. In germline, CDR1 is MNHNS, CDR2 SASEGT. The CDR3: CASIEGQPNTEAFF. As DNA, the CDR3 is TGTGCCAGCATCGAGGGACAACCGAACACTGAAGCTTTCTTT.

Here the CDR3 DNA reads TGTGCCAGCAGACAGACAGGGTCCTATGGCTACACCTTC. Translation gives CASRQTGSYGYTF. J is TRBJ1-2 and V is TRBV19; 7 bases match TRBD1. J gave up 4 bases and V 9 bases, and 8 bases lay outside the gene matches. This CDR3 is built from 13 residues. Germline V CDR1 and CDR2: LNHDA, SQIVND (reference sequence). Together with reference TRBV19 and TRBJ1-2, the CDR3 gives the full variable domain: DGGITQSPKYLFRKEGQNVTLSCEQNLNHDAMYWYRQDPGQGLRLIYYSQIVNDFQKGDIAEGYSVSREKKESFPLTVTSAQKNPTAFYLCASRQTGSYGYTFGSGTRLTVV.

The CDR3 is CASSSAGQGQEKLFF. The CDR3 nucleotides read TGTGCCAGCAGTTCCGCCGGACAGGGACAAGAAAAACTGTTTTTT. The chain carries TRBV27 and TRBJ1-4, with 8 bases lining up with TRBD1. Trimming removed 4 bases from V and 8 bases from J; junction bases left unmatched: 9. Germline V CDR1 and CDR2: MNHEY, SMNVEV (reference sequence). CDR3 length: 15 residues.

The genes are TRBV30 and TRBJ2-7; 7 bases are a match to TRBD1. Per germline, CDR1 GTSNPN and CDR2 SVGIG (reference sequence). The CDR3 has 14 amino acids. The V gene end was trimmed by 5 bases and the J gene end by 6 bases; junction bases not matched to a gene: 13. The CDR3 sequence: CAWERETGLSEQYF. Here the CDR3 DNA reads TGTGCCTGGGAAAGAGAGACAGGGCTATCCGAGCAGTACTTC.

The rearrangement joins TRBV10-2 to TRBJ2-2; 16 nucleotides agree with TRBD2. The CDR3 is 17 residues long. Per germline, CDR1 WSHSY and CDR2 SAAADI. The V and J ends lost 6 bases and 4 bases, in that order; junction bases with no gene match: 5. CDR3 coding DNA: TGCGCCAGCAGGGGACTAGCGGGAGGGCCAGGCACCGGGGAGCTGTTTTTT. This codes for CASRGLAGGPGTGELFF.